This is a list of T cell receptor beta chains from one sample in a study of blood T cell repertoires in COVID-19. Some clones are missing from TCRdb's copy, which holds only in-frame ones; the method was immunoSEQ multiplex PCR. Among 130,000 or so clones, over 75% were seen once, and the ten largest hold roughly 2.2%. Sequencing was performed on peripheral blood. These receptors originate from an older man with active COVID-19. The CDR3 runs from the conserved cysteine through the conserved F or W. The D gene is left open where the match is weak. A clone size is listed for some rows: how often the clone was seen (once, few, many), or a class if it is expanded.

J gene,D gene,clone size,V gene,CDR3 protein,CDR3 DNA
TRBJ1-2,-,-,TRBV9,CASSPHQTGDYGYTF,TGTGCCAGCAGCCCCCATCAGACAGGAGACTATGGCTACACCTTC
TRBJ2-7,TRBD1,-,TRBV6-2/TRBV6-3,CASSYPSQGAYEQYF,TGTGCCAGCAGTTACCCCTCCCAGGGGGCCTACGAGCAGTACTTC
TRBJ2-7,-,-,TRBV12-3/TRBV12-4,CASSLAAPYEQYF,TGTGCCAGCAGTTTAGCAGCCCCCTACGAGCAGTACTTC
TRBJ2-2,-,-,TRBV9,CASSVQGGTGELFF,TGTGCCAGCAGCGTACAGGGAGGCACCGGGGAGCTGTTTTTT
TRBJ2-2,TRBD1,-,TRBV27,CASRRQGAGGGSTGELFF,TGTGCCAGCAGAAGACAGGGGGCGGGGGGCGGGAGCACCGGGGAGCTGTTTTTT
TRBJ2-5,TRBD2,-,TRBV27,CASSGTAGGETQYF,TGTGCCAGCAGTGGGACAGCGGGGGGAGAGACCCAGTACTTC
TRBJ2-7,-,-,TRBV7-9,CASSPRWGRGYEQYF,TGTGCCAGCAGCCCCAGGTGGGGCAGGGGATACGAGCAGTACTTC
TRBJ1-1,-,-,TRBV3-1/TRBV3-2,CASGPAGRGTEAFF,TGTGCCAGCGGCCCGGCGGGGCGAGGCACTGAAGCTTTCTTT
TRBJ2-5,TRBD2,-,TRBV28,CASSSGTRQETQYF,TGTGCCAGCAGTTCCGGGACTAGACAAGAGACCCAGTACTTC
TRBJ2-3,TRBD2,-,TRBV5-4,CASSLEASGGTDTQYF,TGTGCCAGCAGCTTGGAAGCTAGCGGGGGTACAGATACGCAGTATTTT
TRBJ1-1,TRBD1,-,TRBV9,CASSVLTPLGQGARTEAFF,TGTGCCAGCAGCGTCCTCACCCCCCTCGGACAGGGGGCAAGGACTGAAGCTTTCTTT
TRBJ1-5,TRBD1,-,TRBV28,CASKTGVGQPQHF,TGTGCCAGCAAAACAGGGGTGGGGCAGCCCCAGCATTTT
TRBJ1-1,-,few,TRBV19,CASSIGGAAEAFF,TGTGCCAGTAGTATCGGTGGGGCGGCCGAAGCTTTCTTT
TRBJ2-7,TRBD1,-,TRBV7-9,CASSQWDSPYEQYF,TGTGCCAGCAGCCAGTGGGACAGCCCCTACGAGCAGTACTTC
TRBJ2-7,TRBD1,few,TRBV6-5,CASSYGTGLEQYF,TGTGCCAGCAGTTACGGGACAGGGCTAGAGCAGTACTTC
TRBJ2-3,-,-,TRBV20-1,CSALQGDTQYF,TGCAGTGCTCTGCAGGGGGATACGCAGTATTTT